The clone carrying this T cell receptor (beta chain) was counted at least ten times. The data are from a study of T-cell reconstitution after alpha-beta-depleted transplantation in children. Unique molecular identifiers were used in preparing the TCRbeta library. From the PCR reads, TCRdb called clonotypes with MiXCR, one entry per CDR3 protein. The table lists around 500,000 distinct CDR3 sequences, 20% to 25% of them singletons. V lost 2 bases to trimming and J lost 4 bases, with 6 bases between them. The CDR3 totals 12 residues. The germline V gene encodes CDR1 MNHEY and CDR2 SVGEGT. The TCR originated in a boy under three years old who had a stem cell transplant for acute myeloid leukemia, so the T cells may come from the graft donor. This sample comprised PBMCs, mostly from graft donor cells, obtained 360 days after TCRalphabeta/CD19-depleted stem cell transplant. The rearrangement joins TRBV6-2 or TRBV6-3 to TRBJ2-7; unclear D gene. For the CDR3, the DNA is TGTGCCAGCAGTTACCATGAATACGAGCAGTACTTC. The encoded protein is CASSYHEYEQYF.